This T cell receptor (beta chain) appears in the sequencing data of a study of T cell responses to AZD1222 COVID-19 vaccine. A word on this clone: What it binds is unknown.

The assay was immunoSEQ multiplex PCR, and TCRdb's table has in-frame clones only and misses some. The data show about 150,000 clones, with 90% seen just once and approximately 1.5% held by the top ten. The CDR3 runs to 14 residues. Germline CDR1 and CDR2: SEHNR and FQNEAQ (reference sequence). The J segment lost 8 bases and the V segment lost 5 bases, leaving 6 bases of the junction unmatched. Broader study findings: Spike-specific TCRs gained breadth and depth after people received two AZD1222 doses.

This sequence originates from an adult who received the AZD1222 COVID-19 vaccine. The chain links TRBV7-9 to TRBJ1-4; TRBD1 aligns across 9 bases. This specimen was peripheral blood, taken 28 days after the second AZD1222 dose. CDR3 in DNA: TGTGCCAGCAGCAAGACAGGGGGGATCGAAAAACTGTTTTTT. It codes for CASSKTGGIEKLFF.